The subject of this entry is one T cell receptor beta chain. The antigen remains undetermined. V lost 1 base and J lost 0, with 6 bases in between. Looked up from germline, CDR1 is SNHLY and CDR2 is FYNNEI. The CDR3 totals 14 residues. It was version v3.0 of the immunoSEQ assay that was run at survey level. Assay: immunoSEQ multiplex PCR; the TCRdb copy retains only in-frame clones and omits some. The sample has 7,000 or so clones; almost 75% are singletons. There were no participants with HIV treated outside the United States. These data are taken from a study of long-term antiretroviral therapy in people with HIV. Whole-study findings and limits: Documentation of ART adherence, viral resistance or therapy changes was absent. Controls exceeded HIV repertoires in CDR3 length range.

This clonotype originated in a man in his forties with HIV. The chain uses TRBV2 and TRBJ2-5; D ambiguous. The sequences come from unsorted PBMCs, collected 0.2 years after starting antiretroviral therapy. This chain's CDR3 is CASSEEPDQETQYF. Written as DNA, the CDR3 is TGTGCCAGCAGTGAAGAGCCCGACCAAGAGACCCAGTACTTC.